The clone carrying this T cell receptor (beta chain) qualifies as medium-sized. The antigen is undetermined. TCR beta CDR3 regions came from multiplex PCR with 32 forward V and 13 reverse J primers. Using its own MiXCR run on the multiplex PCR reads, TCRdb lists one record per CDR3 protein. Of some 2,500 distinct CDR3 sequences listed, 15% to 20% are singletons. This sample is part of a study of immune heterogeneity within non-small cell lung tumors. General observations from the study: Each patient largely had their own distinct set of high-frequency T-cell receptor beta clonotypes. Recurrence of identical dominant CDR3 beta clonotypes was observed across intrapatient tumor sites, concomitant with site-unique high-frequency clones.

The V end lost 3 bases, the J end lost 3 bases, and 5 bases lay between the germline ends. Germline V CDR1 and CDR2: SNHLY, FYNNEI. The CDR3 extends over 12 amino acids. Samples each supplied around 600 ng of bulk tumor genomic DNA as template. Multiple biopsies spaced far apart were taken from each primary tumor during surgery. Enrolled patients presented with newly diagnosed, previously untreated non-small cell lung cancer and underwent curative surgery. The specimen was lung tumor tissue. V is TRBV2 and J is TRBJ1-1, with unresolved D. This TCR was recovered from a woman aged 45-65 years with non-small cell lung cancer. CDR3 loop: CASSEGYTEAFF. In DNA, the CDR3 is TGTGCCAGCAGTGAGGGTTACACTGAAGCTTTCTTT. Filled out from reference TRBV2 and TRBJ1-1, the complete variable domain reads EPEVTQTPSHQVTQMGQEVILRCVPISNHLYFYWYRQILGQKVEFLVSFYNNEISEKSEIFDDQFSVERPDGSNFTLKIRSTKLEDSAMYFCASSEGYTEAFFGQGTRLTVV.